This T cell receptor (beta chain) was sequenced in a study of cytomegalovirus exposure and HLA in healthy donors (dated by TCRdb to about 2017). In terms of the full investigation: An earlier analysis of roughly 500 of the donors reported approximately 270 Gb of sequence data and some 120 million unique TCR beta sequences from roughly 200 million T cells. Among under 450 genotyped donors of the cohort, an average of about 240,000 unique TCR beta nucleotide sequences were sequenced per donor, roughly a sixth of them non-productive. To predict cytomegalovirus infection status, the study combined high-throughput TCR immunosequencing, statistical association of individual TCRs with disease status, and machine learning. Every repertoire in the discovery cohort had been generated on one and the same sequencing platform. A later analysis re-analyzed previously published TCR beta repertoires from about 730 donors and added high-resolution HLA genotyping to study TCR occurrence patterns. Besides the first cohort of under 700 subjects, a separate validation cohort made up of 120 different subjects was used. Because of strong linkage in the cohort, five DR-DQ haplotypes were treated as single units for association and clustering. An early release covering roughly 580 HLA-typed donors comprised 300 to 350 gigabases of sequencing data and around 85 million unique TCR sequences. Typing coverage differed by locus: A, B, C, DRB1 and DQB1 were typed in about 620-630 donors, DQA1 in about 560, DPA1 in 600 to 610, and DPB1 in 450 to 490. The T cell repertoires of around 730 subjects were profiled by immunosequencing and related to cytomegalovirus serostatus. Alongside the repertoire data, information on donor age, sex, ethnicity and CMV serostatus was compiled. The study aimed to test whether cataloging public T cell receptors could reveal signatures of past pathogen exposure. To decide whether each TCR beta V gene segment behaved as functional or pseudogenic, an earlier analysis of approximately 620 of the donors relied on high-throughput TCR beta sequencing. Of the roughly 390 genotyped donors, 81% were placed in the genetic ancestry cluster associated with self-reported Caucasian donors. Genome-wide SNP genotypes for about 60% of the roughly 670 donors were used in a later genetic analysis, which treated that subset as a discovery cohort. Rather than drawing on any new phenotypic data, the later analysis identified candidate immune exposures from TCR beta sequences and the way those sequences occurred across donors. HLA typing included class I and class II loci at four-digit resolution. What the authors observed across the whole study: When HLA alleles, especially DR and DQ, strongly co-occurred, attributing TCR associations to individual alleles was difficult. Most TCR sequences were seen in very few donors, while some public TCRs were found in many individuals. A further reported finding was that TCR beta sequences accurately predicted the HLA-A and HLA-B alleles for most subjects in the first cohort. Because some donors lacked HLA typing at each locus, the association tests relied only on the typed subset. A few of the identified cytomegalovirus-associated TCR beta chains were confirmed in vitro to be specific for cytomegalovirus antigens. The authors suggested that the approach could potentially be extended to other disease states and immunological phenotypes. A later analysis found that most CMV-associated TCR beta chains appeared HLA-restricted, with HLA associations seemingly driven largely by CMV exposure. An earlier analysis of around 540 of the donors showed that most TCR beta V segments appeared in productive rearrangements either about 90% or about 30% of the time, which broadly matched IMGT annotations. A later analysis found that TCR association rates varied across HLA loci, with DRB1 alleles showing the most associated TCRs and HLA-C alleles the fewest. Only TCR beta chains were sequenced in this cohort, and the absence of alpha or paired-chain data limited detectable features. Because counts were too low, roughly 18 rarely observed V segments, including chromosome 9 orphons, were left out of the earlier analysis of about 620 of the donors. Specific HLA alleles were associated with about 17,000 TCR beta sequences at a false discovery rate of 0.05 in a later analysis. The study gave a list of around 170 TCR beta chains associated with cytomegalovirus. In a later analysis, HLA-associated TCR beta chains showed more clonal expansion and lower generation probabilities than non-associated chains that were equally common. Cytomegalovirus status was reported to be diagnosed by the classifier with high specificity and sensitivity in both the original and validation cohorts. Immune exposure information for the cohort was limited to CMV serostatus. According to a later analysis, parvovirus B19, influenza, CMV and Epstein-Barr virus appeared linked to several top co-occurrence clusters. According to a later genetic analysis, donors in an Asian-associated ancestry cluster had fewer N-insertions in productive TCRs than the approximately 630-donor mean. V-gene and J-gene trimming of TCR beta chains was associated with a missense DCLRE1C variant in a later genetic analysis, and the association was replicated in an independent cohort. A cluster of highly shared sequence variants was judged likely to represent a technical artifact of the sequencing pipeline. Presence/absence analyses assumed roughly uniform sequencing depth across donors, an assumption that may not hold. Because the 87-base-pair reads could not distinguish some IMGT-functional V segments, including TRBV6-2 and TRBV6-3, those segments were excluded. Linkage disequilibrium might explain the correlated functional status among segregating V segments, but an unknown experimental factor could not be excluded.

Concerning this clone itself: Its antigen target is currently unknown. No base quality information exists; no much larger clone differs at one position.

Libraries were constructed by the immunoSEQ multiplex PCR assay. A mixture of 60 forward primers for TCR Vbeta segments and 13 reverse primers for TCR Jbeta segments was used in the multiplex PCR. The CDR3 region of rearranged TCR beta genes was amplified from genomic DNA by a multiplex PCR assay. On the Illumina HiSeq System, the amplified TCR beta libraries were sequenced as 87-base-pair reads. The original methods were these. In a later analysis, tens of millions of unique TCR beta chains were counted across the 666 repertoires, and roughly 10 million of these chains were shared by at least two donors. Raw reads were error-corrected and collapsed into unique sequences by a nearest-neighbor algorithm in which closely related sequences were merged to remove PCR and sequencing errors. V, D and J gene segments were assigned by aligning CDR3 sequences to IMGT reference sequences. Each retained sequence needed at least a six-nucleotide match to both a V gene segment and a J gene segment. A rearrangement counted as productive if the CDR3 had no stop codons and remained in frame with V and J, and every other rearrangement counted as non-productive. CDR3 was defined according to IMGT convention as the region running from the second conserved V-encoded cysteine to the conserved J-encoded phenylalanine. The earlier analysis of roughly 590 of the donors excluded sequences that lacked an unambiguous match to a single V gene segment. An earlier analysis of 587 of the donors classified V segments as functional when productive rearrangements were above 56.7% and as segregating when the standard deviation between donors was above 5%. A statistical classification framework was developed to diagnose cytomegalovirus status using the catalog of TCR beta chain sequences. In a later analysis, TCR nucleotide sequences were compared against IMGT/GENE-DB human TR gene sequences so that V and J genes could be assigned. Using the TCRdist pipeline, a later analysis assigned CDR3 sequences along with most-parsimonious VDJ recombination scenarios. A later analysis defined each TCR beta chain by its CDR3 amino acid sequence plus V-gene family, and excluded reads lacking a unique V-gene family. In a later analysis, around 650 highly shared, low-generation-probability nucleotide sequences were removed to address suspected cross-contamination and a sequencing artifact. In a later analysis, a clonal expansion index for each public chain was calculated from normalized within-repertoire ranks of inferred template counts. In a later analysis, generation probabilities were computed using a VDJ recombination model fitted to out-of-frame rearrangements, and the results were checked against IGoR. In a later analysis, hypergeometric tests were used to score TCR-TCR, TCR-HLA and TCR-CMV co-occurrence, with a repertoire-size bias correction applied to TCR pairs. To estimate false discovery rates, a later analysis permuted the HLA or CMV assignments 20 times. In a later analysis, co-occurring TCRs were grouped with DBSCAN, and TCRdist sequence similarity was added when clustering was performed within HLA-allele-positive subsets. Repertoires with fewer than 30,000 or more than 120,000 public chains, plus five repertoires with anomalous nucleotide sharing, were excluded from co-occurrence clustering. In its TCRdb copy, this immuneACCESS table keeps in-frame sequences only and misses some clones. Where compared with another copy, unresolved V genes explain less than half of these, and the others have no known cause. The D gene and trimming were derived from the DNA, and the V and J assignments and clone size from that table. Counted in this sample were roughly 110,000 clones; 71% of them appeared once. 2.8% of the sample is held by the ten biggest clonotypes.

The CDR3, cysteine through phenylalanine, is 17 amino acids long. The only DNA kept is the CDR3, 51 bases in frame from the first base. Germline trimming: 2 bases from V, 1 base from J; junction bases outside gene matches: 7. CDR1 and CDR2, per the germline V gene, are MDHEN and SYDVKM. The cohort comprised 670 or so healthy bone marrow donors. Cohort members were all nominally healthy when sampled, although unrecorded immune exposures were likely present. The donor tested CMV seronegative and was one of the 352 seronegative cohort members. A peripheral blood sample was collected from each donor, and TCR beta sequencing was performed on peripheral blood mononuclear cells. The Qiagen DNeasy Blood Extraction Kit was used to extract genomic DNA from the blood cell samples.

The sequence was collected from a female donor in good health and CMV-seronegative. The sample taken for sequencing was PBMCs. The V gene is TRBV28 and the J gene is TRBJ2-3, and 9 junctional nucleotides match TRBD2. CDR3 loop: CASSLPRLAGGTDTQYF. The DNA sequence follows: TGTGCCAGCAGTTTACCACGGTTAGCGGGAGGCACAGATACGCAGTATTTT.